These 30 T cell receptor beta chains came from one sample sequenced in a study of blood T cell repertoires in COVID-19. TCRdb's table, derived via immunoSEQ multiplex PCR, lists solely in-frame clones and lacks some. The sample yields roughly 150,000 clones, roughly 85% seen once. Sequencing was carried out using peripheral blood. The source of these receptors is a man between 45 and 60 years old with acute or convalescent COVID-19.

The chain joins TRBV9 to TRBJ2-7, with TRBD1 identical over 9 bases. Germline trimming cut 4 bases from V and 2 bases from J; bases unmatched to any gene: 10. Germline CDR1 SGDLS, CDR2 YYNGEE. The CDR3 runs 16 residues. CDR3 coding DNA: TGTGCCAGCAGCACAACTACAGGGGGCGTACCCTACGAGCAGTACTTC. Translating gives CASSTTTGGVPYEQYF.

The chain employs TRBV5-1 and TRBJ2-3; 7 nucleotides line up with TRBD2. Germline V gene sequence: CDR1 SGHRS, CDR2 YFSETQ. J gave up 4 bases and V 1 base, and 3 bases lay outside the gene matches. The CDR3 has 14 amino acids. The CDR3 here is CASSLPGGADTQYF. In DNA, the CDR3 is TGCGCCAGCAGCTTGCCGGGAGGAGCAGATACGCAGTATTTT.

The chain couples TRBV15 to TRBJ1-2, with 7 bases lining up with TRBD1. The CDR3 length is 14 residues. Trimming took 3 bases from V and 7 from J; bases not matched to a gene: 8. Germline CDR1 is LNHNV and CDR2 is YYDKDF (reference sequence). CDR3 in amino acids: CATSSKTGSPGYTF. In DNA form, the CDR3 reads TGTGCCACCAGCAGTAAGACAGGGTCCCCTGGCTACACCTTC.

The chain employs TRBV2 and TRBJ2-7; 7 bases are shared with TRBD1. The CDR3 loop spans 13 amino acids. CDR1 SNHLY and CDR2 FYNNEI come from the germline V gene. The junction had 10 bases not matched to a gene; V was cut back by 7 bases and J by 7 bases. CDR3 loop: CASNRGVLGEQYF. DNA for the CDR3: TGTGCCAGCAACAGGGGAGTGTTGGGGGAGCAGTACTTC.

The rearrangement uses TRBV7-2 and TRBJ2-1; maybe TRBD1 (6 bases). Germline V gene lookup returns CDR1 SGHTA and CDR2 FQGNSA. The CDR3 is made up of 15 amino acids. V shed 3 bases and J shed 9 bases, with 18 bases lying between them. Written as DNA, the CDR3 is TGTGCCAGCAGCTTCATTCTCCTGGGGGCGGGTGAGCAGTTCTTC. This sequence encodes CASSFILLGAGEQFF.

The rearrangement uses TRBV29-1 and TRBJ2-7; 8 bases map to TRBD1. Trimming took 6 bases from V and 0 from J; bases not matched to a gene: 10. The CDR3 contains 15 residues. Germline V gene lookup returns CDR1 SQVTM and CDR2 ANQGSEA. The CDR3 loop reads CSVVTGQAYSYEQYF. CDR3 DNA: TGCAGCGTCGTAACGGGACAGGCCTACTCCTACGAGCAGTACTTC.

J is TRBJ2-7 and V is TRBV27, with TRBD2 as a possible D gene (6 bases). Trimming stripped 0 bases from V and 2 bases from J, with 11 bases between. CDR1 MNHEY and CDR2 SMNVEV come from the germline V gene (reference sequence). The CDR3 consists of 15 residues. The CDR3 reads CASSLSWDLTYEQYF. The CDR3 bases are TGTGCCAGCAGTTTATCATGGGACTTAACCTACGAGCAGTACTTC.

The rearrangement joins TRBV9 to TRBJ1-2; 7 nucleotides line up with TRBD1. Germline assignment: CDR1 SGDLS and CDR2 YYNGEE. Trimming removed 4 bases from V and 3 bases from J; junction bases left unmatched: 3. This CDR3 region has 13 residues. The CDR3 DNA is TGTGCCAGCAGCCCGCAGGGGGACTATGGCTACACCTTC. It specifies CASSPQGDYGYTF.

This chain joins TRBV30 and TRBJ1-5; D is unclear. Germline V gene lookup returns CDR1 GTSNPN and CDR2 SVGIG (reference sequence). The CDR3 is 13 amino acids. V lost 2 bases and J 3 bases, leaving 8 bases between the germline ends. CDR3 sequence reads: CAWSQTDNQPQHF. CDR3 coding DNA: TGTGCCTGGAGTCAAACAGACAATCAGCCCCAGCATTTT.

The rearrangement joins TRBV10-1 to TRBJ2-2, with 10 bases identical to TRBD2. The V and J ends lost 8 bases and 6 bases, in that order; junction bases with no gene match: 6. CDR1 and CDR2 (germline): WNHNN, SYGVQD (reference sequence). CDR3 length equals 14 residues. The CDR3 DNA follows: TGCGCCAGCGGAGGGACTAGCGCTTCCGGGGAGCTGTTTTTT. It is translated as CASGGTSASGELFF.

The rearrangement links TRBV7-2 to TRBJ1-1, with D possibly being TRBD1 (5 bases). V dropped 5 bases and J dropped 3 bases, with 16 bases sitting between them. CDR3 length: 15 amino acids. From germline, CDR1 is SGHTA and CDR2 FQGNSA. DNA for the CDR3: TGTGCCAGCAGCAGCTACGGGCCGGGGGACACTGAAGCTTTCTTT. The encoded protein is CASSSYGPGDTEAFF.

CDR3 sequence: CASSFDNIAGTQYF. As DNA, the CDR3 is TGTGCCAGCAGCTTCGACAATATAGCGGGTACGCAGTATTTT. The genes are TRBV7-9 and TRBJ2-3; 7 bases are a match to TRBD2. V dropped 3 bases and J dropped 8; count of bases not matched to a gene: 8. Germline V gene data show CDR1 as SEHNR and CDR2 as FQNEAQ (reference sequence). The CDR3 loop spans 14 amino acids. The whole variable domain, remainder taken from reference TRBV7-9 and TRBJ2-3, is DTGVSQNPRHKITKRGQNVTFRCDPISEHNRLYWYRQTLGQGPEFLTYFQNEAQLEKSRLLSDRFSAERPKGSFSTLEIQRTEQGDSAMYLCASSFDNIAGTQYFGPGTRLTVL.

The chain joins TRBV30 to TRBJ1-1; D call uncertain. Trimming removed 1 base at V and 0 bases at J, with 6 bases between. This CDR3 has 13 residues. Germline-derived CDR1 and CDR2 are GTSNPN and SVGIG (reference sequence). The CDR3 region is CAWSGHLNTEAFF. The CDR3 bases are TGTGCCTGGAGTGGACACTTGAACACTGAAGCTTTCTTT.

This rearrangement joins TRBV7-2 to TRBJ1-1; tentatively, D is TRBD1 (6 bases). The V gene lost 5 bases and the J gene lost 0 bases, with 13 bases spanning the gap. Germline values: CDR1 SGHTA, CDR2 FQGNSA. CDR3 length: 15 residues. This CDR3 reads CASSITGMLNTEAFF. The CDR3 DNA sequence: TGTGCCAGCAGCATTACAGGGATGTTGAACACTGAAGCTTTCTTT.

V usage is TRBV2 and J usage is TRBJ1-5; D call uncertain. Germline V gene sequence: CDR1 SNHLY, CDR2 FYNNEI. Trimming removed 7 bases at V and 5 bases at J, with 24 bases between. This CDR3 has 17 residues. Here the CDR3 reads CASKKMTGTASHQPQHF. CDR3 bases: TGTGCCAGCAAGAAGATGACCGGAACAGCATCCCATCAGCCCCAGCATTTT.

The chain carries TRBV6-1 and TRBJ1-1, with 9 bases aligning to TRBD1. The germline V gene encodes CDR1 MNHNS and CDR2 SASEGT. This CDR3 is built from 11 residues. V shed 6 bases and J 10 bases; nucleotides not matched to a gene: 3. CDR3 region: CASRGQGLAFF. The CDR3 DNA sequence: TGTGCCAGCAGAGGACAGGGGCTAGCTTTCTTT.

The chain recombines TRBV5-6 with TRBJ1-3, with 7 bases identical to TRBD1. The germline V gene has CDR1 SGHDT and CDR2 YYEEEE. The CDR3 consists of 17 residues. Trimming cost V 2 bases and J 4 bases; bases outside gene matches: 12. The CDR3, as DNA: TGTGCCAGCAGCTTACTGGACAGGCCAATCTCAGGAAACACCATATATTTT. Amino acid sequence: CASSLLDRPISGNTIYF.

This clone was counted only a few times. The V call is TRBV6-5, the J call TRBJ2-5, with TRBD2 as a possible D gene (5 bases). Germline V gene sequence: CDR1 MNHEY, CDR2 SVGAGI. The V end lost 6 bases, the J end lost 4 bases, and 18 bases lay between the germline ends. The CDR3 is made up of 15 amino acids. For the CDR3, the DNA is TGTGCCAGCAGAATCAGCCCGACGGGGAGAGAGACCCAGTACTTC. Protein sequence: CASRISPTGRETQYF.

The chain couples TRBV5-1 to TRBJ1-2, with a tentative D call TRBD1 (5 bases). Trimming left V 3 bases short and J 8 bases short, with 17 bases between. Germline CDR1 SGHRS, CDR2 YFSETQ. This CDR3 spans 14 amino acids. CDR3 DNA sequence: TGCGCCAGCAGCTACGGGACTTCGGCTCCCGGCTACACCTTC. Its protein is CASSYGTSAPGYTF.

This chain connects TRBV7-9 to TRBJ2-7; no clear D. This CDR3 spans 13 amino acids. CDR1 and CDR2 (germline): SEHNR, FQNEAQ (reference sequence). Trimming left V 1 base short and J 5 bases short, with 9 bases between. CDR3 DNA: TGTGCCAGCAGCTTAGTAATCCGGGACGAGCAGTACTTC. Its translation: CASSLVIRDEQYF.

This rearrangement joins TRBV19 to TRBJ2-1, with TRBD2 as a possible D gene (5 bases). Germline assignment: CDR1 LNHDA and CDR2 SQIVND (reference sequence). Trimming left V 3 bases short and J 14 bases short, with 11 bases between. CDR3 size: 11 residues. The CDR3 DNA is TGTGCCAGTAGTATTGGGCCCGGGAAGTTCTTC. This encodes CASSIGPGKFF.

The chain combines TRBV19 with TRBJ2-1, with D perhaps matching TRBD2 (6 bases). Germline values: CDR1 LNHDA, CDR2 SQIVND (reference sequence). CDR3 length equals 13 residues. V was cut by 4 bases and J by 7 bases, with 11 bases left in between. This CDR3 reads CASSRGDWNEQFF. The CDR3 DNA reads TGTGCCAGTAGTAGAGGGGACTGGAATGAGCAGTTCTTC.

The chain carries TRBV7-6 and TRBJ2-1; TRBD2 is a possible D gene (6 bases). V lost 5 bases and J lost 4, with 15 bases in between. The V gene's germline CDR1 is SGHVS and CDR2 FNYEAQ. CDR3 length: 15 residues. CDR3 residues: CASSPSPSAYNEQFF. CDR3 DNA: TGTGCCAGCAGCCCGTCCCCTAGCGCGTACAATGAGCAGTTCTTC.

The CDR3 nucleotides read TGTGCCAGCAGCCATTTCCCGGGACAGTACAATGAGCAGTTCTTC. Translating gives CASSHFPGQYNEQFF. This chain links TRBV7-9 with TRBJ2-1, with 7 bases aligning to TRBD1. The CDR3 is 15 amino acids. Germline V gene data show CDR1 as SEHNR and CDR2 as FQNEAQ (reference sequence). The trim removed 5 bases at V and 4 bases at J, leaving 8 bases unmatched.

This clone was detected only once. The rearrangement joins TRBV6-1 to TRBJ1-1; TRBD1 agrees at 12 bases. Germline lookup yields CDR1 MNHNS and CDR2 SASEGT. The CDR3 extends over 18 amino acids. V shed 3 bases and J 5 bases; nucleotides not matched to a gene: 13. Written as DNA, the CDR3 is TGTGCCAGCAGTGAGTATCCGGGACAGGGGGCCGGGAGGACTGAAGCTTTCTTT. It codes for CASSEYPGQGAGRTEAFF.

The chain carries TRBV7-9 and TRBJ2-7; the D gene is possibly TRBD2 (5 bases). Between the trimmed V and J ends, which lost 1 base and 4 bases, there was a span of 8 bases. The CDR3 has 13 residues. Germline lookup yields CDR1 SEHNR and CDR2 FQNEAQ (reference sequence). CDR3 DNA sequence: TGTGCCAGCAGCTTAGAAGAGGGTTACGAGCAGTACTTC. Translated: CASSLEEGYEQYF.

The chain is built from TRBV4-1 and TRBJ1-5, with TRBD1 identical over 7 bases. The V gene's germline CDR1 is MGHRA and CDR2 YSYEKL. The CDR3 contains 15 residues. Trimming at V came to 4 bases and at J to 5 bases, leaving 8 bases not matched to a gene. The CDR3 DNA reads as TGCGCCAGCAGCCTTGACAGGGTGCCCGATCAGCCCCAGCATTTT. It codes for CASSLDRVPDQPQHF.

The V call is TRBV7-9, the J call TRBJ2-1; D perhaps matches TRBD2 (6 bases). CDR1 and CDR2 (germline): SEHNR, FQNEAQ (reference sequence). The V end was cut by 1 base, the J end by 15 bases, with 16 bases between. CDR3 length: 13 amino acids. The CDR3 DNA is TGTGCCAGCAGCTTAGGTGGAGGGGCGGGGAGGTTCTTC. Translated, it gives CASSLGGGAGRFF.

This clone was counted a single time. The junction departs from the called germline gene at one end, perhaps through a read error. The chain combines TRBV7-9 with TRBJ2-2; possibly TRBD2 for D (6 bases). Germline CDR1 is SEHNR and CDR2 is FQNEAQ (reference sequence). The CDR3 runs to 17 residues. The chain's CDR3 is CASSSPQGLPNPGELFF. CDR3 sequence (DNA): TGTGCCAGCAGCTCCCCGCAGGGACTTCCGAACCCCGGGGAGCTGTTTTTT.

This chain links TRBV4-1 with TRBJ2-3, with 7 bases matching TRBD2. The germline gives CDR1 MGHRA, CDR2 YSYEKL. The length of the CDR3 is 16 residues. The V gene end was trimmed by 1 base and the J gene end by 0 bases; junction bases not matched to a gene: 4. The CDR3 DNA is TGCGCCAGCAGCCAAGGACTAGCAGCTAGCACAGATACGCAGTATTTT. It is translated as CASSQGLAASTDTQYF.